A single sample gave rise to the 12 T cell receptor beta chains below, sequenced in a study of blood T cell repertoires in COVID-19. Repertoires were generated with immunoSEQ multiplex PCR, while TCRdb's copy carries only in-frame clones and drops some. The profile shows tens of thousands of clones, around nine tenths of them singletons. Sequenced: peripheral blood. The receptors derive from a human donor with active COVID-19. The donor label of this sample is uncertain.

This clone was seen only once. V gene TRBV28 combines with J gene TRBJ1-5; 7 positions match TRBD1. The CDR3 contains 14 residues. Per germline, CDR1 MDHEN and CDR2 SYDVKM. Germline trimming cut 7 bases from V and 6 bases from J; bases unmatched to any gene: 9. CDR3 in DNA: TGTGCCAGCAACCTACAGGGGTTGCGTCAGCCCCAGCATTTT. Amino acid sequence: CASNLQGLRQPQHF.

This clone was seen a handful of times. The J gene is TRBJ1-1, the V gene TRBV15; D is unresolved. This CDR3 has 14 residues. The germline gives CDR1 LNHNV, CDR2 YYDKDF (reference sequence). V lost 1 base and J lost 0, with 6 bases in between. CDR3 amino acids: CATSRGLLNTEAFF. The CDR3 DNA is TGTGCCACCAGCAGAGGACTTCTGAACACTGAAGCTTTCTTT.

J is TRBJ2-7 and V is TRBV29-1, with 8 bases matching TRBD1. The CDR3 spans 13 residues. Germline lookup yields CDR1 SQVTM and CDR2 ANQGSEA. The ends lost 8 bases at V and 5 bases at J; junction bases unmatched: 11. CDR3 protein: CSSRGRGPDEQYF. Here the CDR3 DNA reads TGCAGCTCCCGCGGCAGGGGGCCGGACGAGCAGTACTTC.

V is TRBV11-2 and J is TRBJ2-2; 8 positions match TRBD1. The ends lost 2 bases at V and 2 bases at J; junction bases unmatched: 4. The CDR3 extends over 16 amino acids. CDR1 and CDR2 (germline): SGHAT, FQNNGV. The DNA for the CDR3 is TGTGCCAGCAGCTTAACAGGGGGTATAAACACCGGGGAGCTGTTTTTT. Protein: CASSLTGGINTGELFF.

CDR3 nucleotides: TGTGCCAGCTCACCCGGGGAGACCGGAGGACAGGGTGTCCGCCAGCCCCAGCATTTT. This encodes CASSPGETGGQGVRQPQHF. The genes are TRBV18 and TRBJ1-5, with 8 bases that match TRBD1. J lost 7 bases, V lost 3 bases, and 20 bases had no gene match. The germline V gene encodes CDR1 KGHSH and CDR2 LQKENI. The CDR3 is 19 amino acids.

The rearrangement joins TRBV7-9 to TRBJ2-5, with no clear D. Germline CDR1 SEHNR, CDR2 FQNEAQ (reference sequence). The length of the CDR3 is 11 residues. V was clipped by 6 bases and J by 2 bases, with 4 bases between them. The CDR3 loop is CASSIQETQYF. The CDR3 nucleotides are TGTGCCAGCAGTATTCAAGAGACCCAGTACTTC. Full variable domain (rest looked up from reference TRBV7-9 and TRBJ2-5): DTGVSQNPRHKITKRGQNVTFRCDPISEHNRLYWYRQTLGQGPEFLTYFQNEAQLEKSRLLSDRFSAERPKGSFSTLEIQRTEQGDSAMYLCASSIQETQYFGPGTRLLVL.

V gene TRBV5-1 combines with J gene TRBJ1-1; D is unclear. Trimming removed 0 bases from V and 4 bases from J, with 10 bases in between. The CDR3 is 14 amino acids. CDR1 SGHRS and CDR2 YFSETQ come from the germline V gene. CDR3 loop: CASSLEGGVTEAFF. CDR3 DNA: TGCGCCAGCAGCTTGGAGGGAGGTGTCACTGAAGCTTTCTTT.

V gene TRBV5-4 combines with J gene TRBJ2-1; 9 bases align to TRBD1. Germline lookup yields CDR1 SGHNT and CDR2 YYREEE (reference sequence). J was trimmed by 2 bases and V by 4 bases; bases with no gene match: 10. The CDR3 has 17 residues. CDR3 sequence (DNA): TGTGCCAGCAGCCGAGGACAGGGGCAGTTTACCTACAATGAGCAGTTCTTC. Translated: CASSRGQGQFTYNEQFF.

V gene TRBV6-5 combines with J gene TRBJ2-5; 9 bases match TRBD1. From germline, CDR1 is MNHEY and CDR2 SVGAGI. V shed 6 bases and J 5 bases; nucleotides not matched to a gene: 7. The CDR3 totals 14 residues. CDR3 sequence (DNA): TGTGCCAGCAGGACCGGGACAGGGTTTGAGACCCAGTACTTC. It translates to CASRTGTGFETQYF.

The chain links TRBV7-9 to TRBJ2-3; TRBD2 aligns across 14 bases. The CDR3 spans 18 residues. The trim removed 5 bases at V and 0 bases at J, leaving 7 bases unmatched. Germline V gene sequence: CDR1 SEHNR, CDR2 FQNEAQ (reference sequence). The CDR3 coding sequence is TGTGCCAGCAGCACCCGACTAGCGGGGGGGCCGAGCACAGATACGCAGTATTTT. Translated: CASSTRLAGGPSTDTQYF.

This chain connects TRBV5-1 to TRBJ2-7; 8 nucleotides agree with TRBD2. V dropped 1 base and J dropped 3; count of bases not matched to a gene: 3. The CDR3 is made up of 14 amino acids. The germline V gene encodes CDR1 SGHRS and CDR2 YFSETQ. The CDR3 DNA reads as TGCGCCAGCAGCTTGAGGGGGACTAGCTACGAGCAGTACTTC. As protein: CASSLRGTSYEQYF.

The chain has TRBV30 and TRBJ1-4; 8 bases align to TRBD1. After removal of 8 bases from V and 7 bases from J, the junction contained 15 bases not matched to a gene. In germline, CDR1 is GTSNPN, CDR2 SVGIG (reference sequence). The CDR3 totals 15 residues. CDR3 coding DNA: TGTGCCGGCACGGGCGACAGGGGTGGAGTTGAAAAACTGTTTTTT. Translating it yields CAGTGDRGGVEKLFF. Together with reference TRBV30 and TRBJ1-4, the CDR3 gives the full variable domain: SQTIHQWPATLVQPVGSPLSLECTVEGTSNPNLYWYRQAAGRGLQLLFYSVGIGQISSEVPQNLSASRPQDRQFILSSKKLLLSDSGFYLCAGTGDRGGVEKLFFGSGTQLSVL.